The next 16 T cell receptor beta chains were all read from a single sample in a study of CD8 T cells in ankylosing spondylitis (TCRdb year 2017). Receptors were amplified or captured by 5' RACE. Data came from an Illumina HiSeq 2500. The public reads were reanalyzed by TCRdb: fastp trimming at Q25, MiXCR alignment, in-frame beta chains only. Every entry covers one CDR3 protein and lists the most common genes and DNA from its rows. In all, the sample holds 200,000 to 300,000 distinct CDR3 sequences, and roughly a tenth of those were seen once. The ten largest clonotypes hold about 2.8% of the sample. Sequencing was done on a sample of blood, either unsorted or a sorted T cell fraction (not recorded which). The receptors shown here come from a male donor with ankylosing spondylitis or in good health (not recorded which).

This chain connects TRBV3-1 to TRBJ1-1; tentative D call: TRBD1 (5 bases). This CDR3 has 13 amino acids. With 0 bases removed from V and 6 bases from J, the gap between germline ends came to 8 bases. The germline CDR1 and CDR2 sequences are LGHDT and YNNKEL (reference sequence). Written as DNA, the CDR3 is TGTGCCAGCAGCCAAGAAGGAGGGGCTGAAGCTTTCTTT. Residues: CASSQEGGAEAFF.

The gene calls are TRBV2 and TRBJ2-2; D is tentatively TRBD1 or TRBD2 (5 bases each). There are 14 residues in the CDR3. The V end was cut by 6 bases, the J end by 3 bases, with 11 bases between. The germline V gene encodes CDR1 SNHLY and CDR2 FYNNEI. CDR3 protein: CASRKGRDTGELFF. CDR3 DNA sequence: TGTGCCAGCAGGAAGGGACGGGACACCGGGGAGCTGTTTTTT. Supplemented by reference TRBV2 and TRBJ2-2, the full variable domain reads EPEVTQTPSHQVTQMGQEVILRCVPISNHLYFYWYRQILGQKVEFLVSFYNNEISEKSEIFDDQFSVERPDGSNFTLKIRSTKLEDSAMYFCASRKGRDTGELFFGEGSRLTVL.

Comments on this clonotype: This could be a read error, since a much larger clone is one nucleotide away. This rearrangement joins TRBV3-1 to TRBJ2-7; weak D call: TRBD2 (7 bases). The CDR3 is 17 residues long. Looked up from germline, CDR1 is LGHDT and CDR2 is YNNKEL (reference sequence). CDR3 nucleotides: TGTGCCTGCAGCCCGAGAGGAGGGGGGGACCATTCCTACGAGCAGTACTTC. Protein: CACSPRGGGDHSYEQYF.

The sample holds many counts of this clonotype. The CDR3 sequence: CASSPATGGAYGYTF. The DNA for the CDR3 is TGTGCCAGCAGCCCCGCAACAGGGGGCGCCTATGGCTACACCTTC. This sequence joins TRBV3-1 and TRBJ1-2; 9 bases match TRBD1. After removal of 4 bases from V and 4 bases from J, the junction contained 7 bases not matched to a gene. Germline lookup yields CDR1 LGHDT and CDR2 YNNKEL (reference sequence). The CDR3 runs to 15 residues. The full variable domain, in which reference TRBV3-1 and TRBJ1-2 provide the parts outside the CDR3, is DTAVSQTPKYLVTQMGNDKSIKCEQNLGHDTMYWYKQDSKKFLKIMFSYNNKELIINETVPNRFSPKSPDKAHLNLHINSLELGDSAVYFCASSPATGGAYGYTFGSGTRLTVV.

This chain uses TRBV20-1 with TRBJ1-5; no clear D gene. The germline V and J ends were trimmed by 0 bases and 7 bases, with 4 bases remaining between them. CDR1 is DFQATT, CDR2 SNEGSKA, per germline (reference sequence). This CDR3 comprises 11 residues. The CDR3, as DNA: TGCAGTGCTAGAGACGGCCAGCCCCAGCATTTT. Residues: CSARDGQPQHF.

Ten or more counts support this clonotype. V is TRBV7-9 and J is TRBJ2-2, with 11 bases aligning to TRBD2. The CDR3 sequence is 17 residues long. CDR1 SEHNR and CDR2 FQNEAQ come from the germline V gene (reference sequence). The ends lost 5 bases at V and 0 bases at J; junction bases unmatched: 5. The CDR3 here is CASSTTSGAPNTGELFF. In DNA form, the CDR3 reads TGTGCCAGCAGCACGACTAGCGGGGCGCCGAACACCGGGGAGCTGTTTTTT.

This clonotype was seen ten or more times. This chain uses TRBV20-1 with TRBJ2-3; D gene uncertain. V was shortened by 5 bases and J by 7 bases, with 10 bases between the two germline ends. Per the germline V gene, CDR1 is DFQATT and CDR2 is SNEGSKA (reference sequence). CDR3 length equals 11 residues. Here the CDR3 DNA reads TGCAGTGCTTTACAAGCTCATACGCAGTATTTT. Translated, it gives CSALQAHTQYF.

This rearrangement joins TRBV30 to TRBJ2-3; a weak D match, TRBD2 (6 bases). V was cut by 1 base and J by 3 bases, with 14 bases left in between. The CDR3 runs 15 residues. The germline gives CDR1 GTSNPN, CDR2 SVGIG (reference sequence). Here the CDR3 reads CAWSALNGRTDTQYF. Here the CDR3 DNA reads TGTGCCTGGAGTGCTCTGAATGGGAGGACAGATACGCAGTATTTT. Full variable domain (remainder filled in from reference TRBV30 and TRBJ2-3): SQTIHQWPATLVQPVGSPLSLECTVEGTSNPNLYWYRQAAGRGLQLLFYSVGIGQISSEVPQNLSASRPQDRQFILSSKKLLLSDSGFYLCAWSALNGRTDTQYFGPGTRLTVL.

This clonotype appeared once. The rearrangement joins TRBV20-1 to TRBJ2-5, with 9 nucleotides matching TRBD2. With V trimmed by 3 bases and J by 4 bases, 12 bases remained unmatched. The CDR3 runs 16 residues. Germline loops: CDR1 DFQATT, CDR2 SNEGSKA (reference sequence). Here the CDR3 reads CSARRLAGDSRETQYF. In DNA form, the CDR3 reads TGCAGTGCTAGGAGGTTAGCGGGGGACTCAAGAGAGACCCAGTACTTC.

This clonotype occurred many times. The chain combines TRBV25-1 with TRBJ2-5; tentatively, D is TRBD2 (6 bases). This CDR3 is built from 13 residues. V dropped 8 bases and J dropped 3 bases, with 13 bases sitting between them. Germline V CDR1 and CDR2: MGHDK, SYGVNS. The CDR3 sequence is CASGRGSKETQYF. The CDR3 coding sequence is TGTGCCAGCGGGCGGGGTAGTAAAGAGACCCAGTACTTC.

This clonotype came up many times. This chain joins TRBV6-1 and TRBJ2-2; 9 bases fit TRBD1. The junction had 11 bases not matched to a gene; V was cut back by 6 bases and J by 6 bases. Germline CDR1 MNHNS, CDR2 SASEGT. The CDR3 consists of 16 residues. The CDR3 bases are TGTGCCAGCAGCGCCGGGACAGGGCTACTGGCCGGGGAGCTGTTTTTT. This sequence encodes CASSAGTGLLAGELFF.

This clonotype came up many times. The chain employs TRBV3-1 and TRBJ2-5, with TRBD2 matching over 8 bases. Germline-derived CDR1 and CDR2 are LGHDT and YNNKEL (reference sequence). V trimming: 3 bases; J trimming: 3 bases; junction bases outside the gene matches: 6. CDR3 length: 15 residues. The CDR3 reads CASSQRAGGKETQYF. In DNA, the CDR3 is TGTGCCAGCAGCCAGAGGGCGGGGGGTAAAGAGACCCAGTACTTC.

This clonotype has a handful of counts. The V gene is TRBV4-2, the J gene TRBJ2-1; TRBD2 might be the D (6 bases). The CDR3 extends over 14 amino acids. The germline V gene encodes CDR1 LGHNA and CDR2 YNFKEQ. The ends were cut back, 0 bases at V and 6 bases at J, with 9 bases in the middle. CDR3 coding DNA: TGTGCCAGCAGCCAAGATGGAGGGTTCAATGAGCAGTTCTTC. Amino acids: CASSQDGGFNEQFF.

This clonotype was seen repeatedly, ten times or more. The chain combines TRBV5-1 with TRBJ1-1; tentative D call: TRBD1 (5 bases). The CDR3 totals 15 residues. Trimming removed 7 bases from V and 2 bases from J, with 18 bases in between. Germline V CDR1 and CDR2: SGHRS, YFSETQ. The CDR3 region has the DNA TGCGCCAGCTCATACTCCTGGGGCAGTAACACTGAAGCTTTCTTT. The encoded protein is CASSYSWGSNTEAFF.

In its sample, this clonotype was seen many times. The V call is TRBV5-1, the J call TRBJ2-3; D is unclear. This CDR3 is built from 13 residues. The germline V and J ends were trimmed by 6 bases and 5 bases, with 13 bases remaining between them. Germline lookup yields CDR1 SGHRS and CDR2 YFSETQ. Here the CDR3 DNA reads TGCGCCAGCAACACAAGAAAGGGAGATACGCAGTATTTT. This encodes CASNTRKGDTQYF.

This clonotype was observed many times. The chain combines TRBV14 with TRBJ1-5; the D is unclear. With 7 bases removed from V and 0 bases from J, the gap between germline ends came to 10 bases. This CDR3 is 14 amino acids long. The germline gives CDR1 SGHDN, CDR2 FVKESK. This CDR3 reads CASIITCSNQPQHF. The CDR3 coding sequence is TGTGCCAGCATCATTACGTGTAGCAATCAGCCCCAGCATTTT.